The clone carrying this T cell receptor (beta chain) was observed a few times. Its antigen remains unknown. This entry belongs to a study of T cell repertoires in cytomegalovirus infection. About the study: CMV infection plus the matching HLA type was flagged by public TCR beta signatures.

One entry per CDR3 protein results from TCRdb running MiXCR on the reads. The table has 450,000 to 600,000 distinct CDR3 sequences, around 30% seen once; the top ten hold roughly 16%. The germline CDR1 and CDR2 sequences are SGHNT and YYREEE (reference sequence). Trimming pared 4 bases from V and 0 bases from J, leaving 13 bases between. There are 16 residues in the CDR3. Whole-study results and caveats: There were carriers of CMV plus the relevant HLA, and cumulative public TCR beta family frequency identified them. CMV-specific HLA-C-restricted TCR beta clonotypes dominated the ex vivo response.

This TCR derives from a human donor in good health (CMV status not recorded). Some clones in this sample may be carry-over from other donors' samples. The input for sequencing was cultured PBMCs, taken from culture after CMV antigen stimulation. The V gene is TRBV5-4, the J gene TRBJ2-2, with a tentative D call TRBD1 (6 bases). CDR3 residues: CASSPWRTANTGELFF. CDR3 DNA: TGTGCCAGCAGCCCATGGCGGACAGCGAACACCGGGGAGCTGTTTTTT.